The rows below give T cell receptor beta chains drawn from one sample of a study of blood T cells in healthy people across ages. TCRdb reanalysed the 5' RACE reads using MiXCR and keeps one entry per CDR3 protein. The data hold approximately 790,000 distinct CDR3 sequences, with 55% to 65% observed a single time. Input material: blood. Receptor source: a man aged 25-40 years in good health. The CDR3 runs from the conserved cysteine through the conserved F or W. A D gene is named only where the DNA matches it firmly. Clone size is given for some rows only: seen once, a few or many times, or a class if the clone is expanded.

J | V | D | size | DNA | CDR3
TRBJ2-2 | TRBV13 | NA | once | TGTGCCAGCAGCCCATCAGTGGTGGCGAACACCGGGGAGCTGTTTTTT | CASSPSVVANTGELFF
TRBJ2-5 | TRBV6-5 | NA | few | TGTGCCACCTTCGCAATTAGGACCCAGTACTTC | CATFAIRTQYF
TRBJ2-3 | TRBV6-6 | NA | NA | TGTGCCAGCAGCCAGAGCGCGGAAGATACGCAGTATTTT | CASSQSAEDTQYF
TRBJ2-7 | TRBV6-1 | NA | NA | TGTGCCAGCAGCCTGGGACCGAGCTCCTACAATGAGCAGTACTTC | CASSLGPSSYNEQYF
TRBJ2-1 | TRBV7-8 | NA | NA | TGTGCCAGCAGCCTTGACCGGGGGGCGATCTACAATGAGCAGTTCTTC | CASSLDRGAIYNEQFF
TRBJ1-4 | TRBV21-1 | NA | NA | TGTGCCAGCAGCGCGCATGGGACCGGGGCAACTAATGAAAAACTGTTTTTT | CASSAHGTGATNEKLFF
TRBJ1-6 | TRBV9 | TRBD1 | few | TGTGCCAGCAGCGTAGGGCAGGGGGATAATTCACCCCTCCACTTT | CASSVGQGDNSPLHF
TRBJ2-7 | TRBV6-1 | NA | few | TGTGCCAGCAGTTTGGACTGGGGTTACGAGCAGTACTTC | CASSLDWGYEQYF
TRBJ2-1 | TRBV25-1 | NA | NA | TGTGCCAGCAGGCGCCAGGGAACCTACAATGAGCAGTTCTTC | CASRRQGTYNEQFF
TRBJ2-3 | TRBV5-1 | TRBD2 | few | TGCGCCAGCAAGTACCGGGGGGTACTCACAGATACGCAGTATTTT | CASKYRGVLTDTQYF
TRBJ2-7 | TRBV4-2 | NA | once | TGTGCCAGCAGCCAAGATTGGGGGGAGGACTCCTACGAGCAGTACTTC | CASSQDWGEDSYEQYF